The 16 T cell receptor beta chains below were found in one sample sequenced in a study of OX40 agonist ivuxolimab in advanced cancers. TCRdb keeps only in-frame clones here, not all; method: immunoSEQ multiplex PCR. The repertoire includes roughly 80,000 clones, about 86% of them detected once, and more than 6% sits in the top ten. Sequenced here: CD4+ or CD8+ T cells sorted from blood, sampled in a trial of the OX40 agonist ivuxolimab. The receptors come from an adult with an advanced solid tumor such as melanoma, head and neck, liver or kidney cancer.

The V and J genes are TRBV13 and TRBJ2-3, with D uncertain. The V gene lost 5 bases and the J gene lost 6 bases, with 9 bases spanning the gap. CDR1 is PRHDT, CDR2 FYEKMQ, per germline (reference sequence). The CDR3 contains 12 residues. In DNA, the CDR3 is TGTGCCAGCAGCCCTCCTTGGGATACGCAGTATTTT. This encodes CASSPPWDTQYF.

This chain links TRBV7-9 with TRBJ1-2; D perhaps matches TRBD1 (6 bases). Germline CDR1 is SEHNR and CDR2 is FQNEAQ (reference sequence). Trimming shortened V by 5 bases and J by 8 bases, and 15 bases separated the two germline ends. The CDR3 is 13 amino acids. This chain's CDR3 is CASSGRGFYGYTF. The CDR3 bases are TGTGCCAGCAGCGGCAGGGGATTCTACGGCTACACCTTC.

V gene TRBV6-5 combines with J gene TRBJ2-7; 10 bases agree with TRBD2. Trimming cost V 2 bases and J 5 bases; bases outside gene matches: 6. The germline V gene has CDR1 MNHEY and CDR2 SVGAGI. The CDR3 runs to 15 residues. The CDR3 nucleotides are TGTGCCAGCAGTTACGCTATAGCGGGAGGCAACGAGCAGTACTTC. This encodes CASSYAIAGGNEQYF.

The chain uses TRBV5-6 and TRBJ1-1, with 9 bases lining up with TRBD1. The CDR3 is made up of 16 amino acids. With V trimmed by 0 bases and J by 2 bases, 5 bases remained unmatched. The germline V gene encodes CDR1 SGHDT and CDR2 YYEEEE. CDR3 protein: CASSLGQGVGNTEAFF. CDR3 DNA sequence: TGTGCCAGCAGCTTGGGACAGGGGGTAGGTAACACTGAAGCTTTCTTT.

The V and J genes are TRBV2 and TRBJ1-3; D is uncertain. V was shortened by 7 bases and J by 1 base, with 26 bases between the two germline ends. CDR3 length: 19 residues. CDR1 is SNHLY and CDR2 is FYNNEI in the germline V gene. CDR3 nucleotide sequence: TGTGCCAGCATACGTCTTCAACCTCGGCAGAGGGCGTCTGGAAACACCATATATTTT. Protein: CASIRLQPRQRASGNTIYF.

V is TRBV15 and J is TRBJ2-3, with D hard to call. Germline V CDR1 and CDR2: LNHNV, YYDKDF (reference sequence). This CDR3 has 12 amino acids. V was clipped by 0 bases and J by 8 bases, with 6 bases between them. CDR3 residues: CATSRDPRTQYF. As DNA, the CDR3 is TGTGCCACCAGCAGAGACCCCCGTACGCAGTATTTT. Full variable domain (rest looked up from reference TRBV15 and TRBJ2-3): DAMVIQNPRYQVTQFGKPVTLSCSQTLNHNVMYWYQQKSSQAPKLLFHYYDKDFNNEADTPDNFQSRRPNTSFCFLDIRSPGLGDTAMYLCATSRDPRTQYFGPGTRLTVL.

This rearrangement joins TRBV4-3 to TRBJ2-7; D is ambiguous. Trimming cost V 4 bases and J 6 bases, with 13 bases left between them. The CDR3 runs 13 residues. Germline V gene data show CDR1 as LGHNA and CDR2 as YSLEER. The CDR3 sequence is CASSPEPEREQYF. The CDR3 DNA is TGCGCCAGCAGCCCCGAGCCGGAGCGCGAGCAGTACTTC.

This chain connects TRBV28 to TRBJ2-7, with D possibly TRBD2 on 6 matching bases. The germline V gene has CDR1 MDHEN and CDR2 SYDVKM. The CDR3 is 15 residues long. The ends were cut back, 7 bases at V and 7 bases at J, with 23 bases in the middle. The CDR3, as DNA: TGTGCCAGCACCCGAGGAGGGGCGAGTTTAGGGGAGCAGTACGTC. Its translation is CASTRGGASLGEQYV.

This chain links TRBV28 with TRBJ1-5, with TRBD1 as a possible D gene (6 bases). V was pared by 6 bases and J by 2 bases, with 20 bases between. Per the germline V gene, CDR1 is MDHEN and CDR2 is SYDVKM. The CDR3 extends over 17 amino acids. CDR3 DNA: TGTGCCAGCAGGACCCTGGGGTGGGGGGCAGGCAATCAGCCCCAGCATTTT. Protein product: CASRTLGWGAGNQPQHF.

The chain is built from TRBV10-1 and TRBJ2-7; possible D gene TRBD1, 6 bases. Between the trimmed V and J ends, which lost 0 bases and 6 bases, there was a span of 9 bases. Looked up from germline, CDR1 is WNHNN and CDR2 is SYGVQD (reference sequence). This CDR3 spans 13 amino acids. CDR3 DNA: TGCGCCAGCAGTGAGTCCCCAGGGGCCGAGCAGTACGTC. It yields the protein CASSESPGAEQYV.

V is TRBV18 and J is TRBJ1-2; the match to TRBD1 covers 11 bases. The V segment lost 3 bases and the J segment 7 bases; nucleotides outside the gene matches: 7. The length of the CDR3 is 15 residues. The germline V gene has CDR1 KGHSH and CDR2 LQKENI. As DNA, the CDR3 is TGTGCCAGCTCACCCGGGACAGGGGGAAGCGGTGGCTACACCTTC. It codes for CASSPGTGGSGGYTF.

The rearrangement joins TRBV27 to TRBJ2-3; TRBD2 matches 12 bases. V shed 0 bases and J 4 bases; nucleotides not matched to a gene: 2. The CDR3 runs to 16 residues. Germline CDR1 is MNHEY and CDR2 is SMNVEV (reference sequence). The DNA of the CDR3 is TGTGCCAGCAGTTTATCGACTAGCGGGAGAGCAGATACGCAGTATTTT. It translates to CASSLSTSGRADTQYF.

The chain combines TRBV6-1 with TRBJ1-5, with unresolved D. Germline values: CDR1 MNHNS, CDR2 SASEGT. The CDR3 spans 15 residues. The ends were cut back, 6 bases at V and 0 bases at J, with 12 bases in the middle. The CDR3 sequence: CASRVNGDSNQPQHF. The DNA of the CDR3 is TGTGCCAGCAGGGTTAATGGGGATAGCAATCAGCCCCAGCATTTT.

The chain has TRBV21-1 and TRBJ2-5; the table names TRBD2, a call not compared with the DNA. TRBV21-1 is deemed a pseudogene. This CDR3 comprises 13 residues. The CDR3, as DNA: TGTGCCCGGGGGGGGTCAACTAGGGAGACCCAGTACTTC. This sequence encodes CARGGSTRETQYF.

The chain employs TRBV27 and TRBJ1-5; D is unclear. Germline-derived CDR1 and CDR2 are MNHEY and SMNVEV (reference sequence). This CDR3 is built from 16 residues. V was trimmed by 9 bases and J by 0 bases, leaving 18 bases between them. The CDR3 spells CARFRATAYSNQPQHF. The DNA of the CDR3 is TGTGCCAGATTCCGGGCTACGGCCTATAGCAATCAGCCCCAGCATTTT.

This clone is a singleton in its sample. V gene TRBV6-1 combines with J gene TRBJ1-5; a weak D match, TRBD1 (5 bases). Trimming cost V 1 base and J 6 bases, with 7 bases left between them. Per germline, CDR1 MNHNS and CDR2 SASEGT. The CDR3 runs to 13 residues. CDR3 coding DNA: TGTGCCAGCAGTGAAGGTGGGACTCAGCCCCAGCATTTT. Translation: CASSEGGTQPQHF.